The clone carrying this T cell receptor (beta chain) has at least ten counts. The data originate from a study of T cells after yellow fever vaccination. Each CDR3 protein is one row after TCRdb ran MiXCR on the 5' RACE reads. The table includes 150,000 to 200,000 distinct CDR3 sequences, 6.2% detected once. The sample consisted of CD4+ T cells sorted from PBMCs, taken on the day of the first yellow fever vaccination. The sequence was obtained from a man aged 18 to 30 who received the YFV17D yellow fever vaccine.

Written as DNA, the CDR3 is TGTGCCAGCAGCCAAGTCCGCGGGGGGGGCTACACCTTC. Its protein product is CASSQVRGGGYTF. The chain couples TRBV7-3 to TRBJ1-2; D is possibly TRBD1 (5 bases). CDR1 is SGHTA and CDR2 is FQGTGA in the germline V gene. V lost 5 bases and J 8 bases, leaving 15 bases between the germline ends. The CDR3 is made up of 13 amino acids.